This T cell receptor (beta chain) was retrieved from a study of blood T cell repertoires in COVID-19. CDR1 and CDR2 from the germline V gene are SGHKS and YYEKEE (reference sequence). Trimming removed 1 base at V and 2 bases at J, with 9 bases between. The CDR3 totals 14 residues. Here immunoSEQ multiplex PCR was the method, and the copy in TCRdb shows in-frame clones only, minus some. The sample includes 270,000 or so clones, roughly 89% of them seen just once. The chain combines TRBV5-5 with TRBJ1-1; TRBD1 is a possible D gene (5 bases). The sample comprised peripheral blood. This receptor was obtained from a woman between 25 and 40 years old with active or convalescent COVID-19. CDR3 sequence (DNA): TGTGCCAGCAGCTTGTTAGGGGAAAACACTGAAGCTTTCTTT. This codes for CASSLLGENTEAFF.